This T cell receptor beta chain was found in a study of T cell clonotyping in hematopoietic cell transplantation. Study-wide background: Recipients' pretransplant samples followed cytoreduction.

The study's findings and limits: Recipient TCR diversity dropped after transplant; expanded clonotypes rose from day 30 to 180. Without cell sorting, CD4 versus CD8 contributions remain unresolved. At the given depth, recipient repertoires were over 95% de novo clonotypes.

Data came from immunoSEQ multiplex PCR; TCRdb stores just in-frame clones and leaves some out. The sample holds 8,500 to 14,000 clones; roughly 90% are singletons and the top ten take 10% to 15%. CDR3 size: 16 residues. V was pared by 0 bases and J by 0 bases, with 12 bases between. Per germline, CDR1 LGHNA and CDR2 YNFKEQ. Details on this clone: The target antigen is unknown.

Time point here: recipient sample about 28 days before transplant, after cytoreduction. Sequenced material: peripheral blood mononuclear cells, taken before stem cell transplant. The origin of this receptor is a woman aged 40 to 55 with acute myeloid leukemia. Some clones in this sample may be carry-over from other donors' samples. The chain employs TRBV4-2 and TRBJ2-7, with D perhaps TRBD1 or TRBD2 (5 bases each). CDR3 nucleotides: TGTGCCAGCAGCCAAGATGCCGGGACCAGCTCCTACGAGCAGTACTTC. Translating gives CASSQDAGTSSYEQYF.